Given below is one T cell receptor (beta chain) in context. Based on clinical symptoms, serum thyroxine and TRAb, thyroid ultrasound and orbital computed tomography, diagnoses were reached. The data belong to a study of T cells in Graves' hyperthyroidism and ophthalmopathy. TCR beta CDR3 regions were amplified from RNA transcripts. The HTBI primer set served for first-round RT-PCR of the TCR CDR3. Using its own MiXCR run on the multiplex PCR reads, TCRdb lists one record per CDR3 protein. The sample consists of 550,000 to 600,000 distinct CDR3 sequences, under 60% of them appearing once. There are 16 residues in the CDR3. The V and J ends lost 1 base and 2 bases, in that order; junction bases with no gene match: 4. Germline lookup yields CDR1 DFQATT and CDR2 SNEGSKA (reference sequence).

The chain combines TRBV20-1 with TRBJ2-1; TRBD2 aligns across 11 bases. This receptor was identified in an adult woman with Graves' disease, either hyperthyroidism or ophthalmopathy (not recorded which). Sequenced input: peripheral blood or thyroid tissue (not recorded which). The CDR3: CSARVLAGGTYNEQFF. Here the CDR3 DNA reads TGCAGTGCTAGAGTTCTAGCGGGAGGAACCTACAATGAGCAGTTCTTC.